Given below is one T cell receptor (beta chain) in context. Antigen unknown. The data originate from a study of memory CD4+ T cells and cytomegalovirus serostatus. Study context: Of the healthy Belgian adults, several were CMV seropositive and around 22 seronegative.

CDR1 is SGHTA and CDR2 is FQGNSA in the germline V gene. This CDR3 has 16 residues. V was clipped by 5 bases and J by 0 bases, with 14 bases between them. Single viable CD3+CD4+CD8-CD45RO+ cells were sorted as the memory CD4+ T cells. Serum IgG to CMV pp150, pp28, p38 and p52 defined serostatus. After thawing, CD4+ T cells were positively selected. Libraries were prepared by immunoSEQ multiplex PCR; TCRdb keeps only in-frame clonotypes and omits some of them. The sample yields about 62,000 clones, 76% seen once. The study's findings and limits: Each of 65 to 75 CMV-associated TCRbeta sequences occurred in one to five individuals.

This sequence originates from an adult in good health and CMV-seropositive. The sample comprised memory CD4+ T cells from blood. The chain joins TRBV7-2 to TRBJ2-1, with D hard to call. CDR3 DNA sequence: TGTGCCAGCAGCCCCGGGCGAGGTAACTCCTACAATGAGCAGTTCTTC. As protein: CASSPGRGNSYNEQFF.